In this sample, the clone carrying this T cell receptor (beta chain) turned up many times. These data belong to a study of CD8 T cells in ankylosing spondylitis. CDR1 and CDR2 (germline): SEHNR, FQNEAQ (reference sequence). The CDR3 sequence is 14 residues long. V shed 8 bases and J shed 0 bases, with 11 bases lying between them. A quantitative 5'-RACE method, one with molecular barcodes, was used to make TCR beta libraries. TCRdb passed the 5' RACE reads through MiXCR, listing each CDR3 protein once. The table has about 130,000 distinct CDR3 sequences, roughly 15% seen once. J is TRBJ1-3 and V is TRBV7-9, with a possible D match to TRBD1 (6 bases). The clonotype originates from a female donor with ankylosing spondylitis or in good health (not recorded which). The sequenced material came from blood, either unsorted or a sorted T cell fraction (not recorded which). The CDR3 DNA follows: TGTGCCAGCGTCAGACAGGTCTCTGGAAACACCATATATTTT. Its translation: CASVRQVSGNTIYF.